A selection of T cell receptor beta chains follows, all from one sample in a study of beta chain features in type 1 diabetes. The protocol was immunoSEQ multiplex PCR, while the TCRdb copy is restricted to in-frame clones and leaves out a portion. The table includes about 280,000 clones, 15% detected once. Sequencing was done on a sample of naive CD4+ T cells from blood. The receptors shown here come from a man between 18 and 35 years old with type 1 diabetes. CDR3s include the opening cysteine and the closing phenylalanine or tryptophan.

v_call,cdr3_aa
TRBV14,CASSQVLTVNEKLFF
TRBV5-1,CASSSTSGSSSNEQFF
TRBV19,CASSSGLARADEQFF
TRBV13,CASSLGPSGRAGGETQYF
TRBV29-1,CSVAGDFLGANYGYTF
TRBV5-1,CASSISPGQGYEQYF
TRBV11-2,CASSYRRVYEQYF
TRBV27,CASSTGSYNEQFF
TRBV29-1,CSSHREMNTEAFF
TRBV7-8,CASGDRGRNQPQHF
TRBV30,CAGTSGTYNEQFF
TRBV9,CASSVGTANTEAFF
TRBV5-1,CASSPAQGTDTQYF
TRBV27,CAAPGGYTF
TRBV5-4,CASSPYPGTPNTEAFF
TRBV19,CASSRTGRYNEQFF
TRBV7-9,CASSIPIVVPTLGYTF
TRBV29-1,CSSGTSTDTQYF